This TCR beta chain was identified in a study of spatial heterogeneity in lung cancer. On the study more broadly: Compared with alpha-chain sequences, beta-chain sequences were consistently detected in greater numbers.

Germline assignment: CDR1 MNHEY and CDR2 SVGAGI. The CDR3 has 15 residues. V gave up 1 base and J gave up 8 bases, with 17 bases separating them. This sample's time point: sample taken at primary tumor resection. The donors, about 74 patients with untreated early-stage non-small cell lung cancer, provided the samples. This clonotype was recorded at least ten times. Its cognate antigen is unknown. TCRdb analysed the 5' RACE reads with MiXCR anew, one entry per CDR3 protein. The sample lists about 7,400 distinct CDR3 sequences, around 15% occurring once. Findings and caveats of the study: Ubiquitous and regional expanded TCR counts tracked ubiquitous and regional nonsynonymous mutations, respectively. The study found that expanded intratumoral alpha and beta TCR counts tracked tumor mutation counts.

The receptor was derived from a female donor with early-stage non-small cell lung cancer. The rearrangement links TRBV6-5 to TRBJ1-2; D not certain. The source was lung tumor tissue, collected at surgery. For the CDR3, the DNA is TGTGCCAGCAGTTACTTCCCGGAAGGCTCGGAAGGCTACACCTTC. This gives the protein CASSYFPEGSEGYTF.